Here is one T cell receptor beta chain with its context. These data come from a study of cytomegalovirus exposure and HLA in healthy donors. The PCR was carried out with 60 Vbeta primers and 13 Jbeta primers. Some clones are missing from TCRdb's copy, which holds only in-frame ones; the method was immunoSEQ multiplex PCR. The sample carries 100,000 or so clones, just under 80% recorded once. The sequenced material came from PBMCs. The sequence was obtained from a young man in good health and CMV-seronegative.

The DNA of the CDR3 is TGCGCCAGCAGCCAGGCAACAGGGGACGACACTGAAGCTTTCTTT. It is translated as CASSQATGDDTEAFF. The V call is TRBV4-3, the J call TRBJ1-1; TRBD1 agrees at 7 bases. The V segment lost 3 bases and the J segment 3 bases; nucleotides outside the gene matches: 7. Germline values: CDR1 LGHNA, CDR2 YSLEER. The CDR3 length is 15 residues.